The T cell receptor beta chain described here comes from a study of cytomegalovirus exposure and HLA in healthy donors. PCR amplification relied on 60 Vbeta primers (plus 13 Jbeta primers). Clones were read by immunoSEQ multiplex PCR, and TCRdb kept only the in-frame ones, dropping some. The table lists about 200,000 clones, roughly 79% of them singletons. Concerning this clone itself: Its cognate antigen is unknown.

Broader study findings: A later analysis reportedly found fewer N-insertions in an Asian-associated ancestry cluster than the approximately 700-donor mean.

Trimming took 3 bases from V and 7 from J; bases not matched to a gene: 12. Germline assignment: CDR1 SGDLS and CDR2 YYNGEE. This CDR3 has 17 amino acids. This chain joins TRBV9 and TRBJ2-5; 13 nucleotides align to TRBD2. This TCR derives from a man aged 25 to 40 in good health and CMV-seronegative. The source material was PBMCs. Written as DNA, the CDR3 is TGTGCCAGCAGCGCCAGCCCGGGACTAGCGGGATCCGGGACCCAGTACTTC. Translation: CASSASPGLAGSGTQYF.